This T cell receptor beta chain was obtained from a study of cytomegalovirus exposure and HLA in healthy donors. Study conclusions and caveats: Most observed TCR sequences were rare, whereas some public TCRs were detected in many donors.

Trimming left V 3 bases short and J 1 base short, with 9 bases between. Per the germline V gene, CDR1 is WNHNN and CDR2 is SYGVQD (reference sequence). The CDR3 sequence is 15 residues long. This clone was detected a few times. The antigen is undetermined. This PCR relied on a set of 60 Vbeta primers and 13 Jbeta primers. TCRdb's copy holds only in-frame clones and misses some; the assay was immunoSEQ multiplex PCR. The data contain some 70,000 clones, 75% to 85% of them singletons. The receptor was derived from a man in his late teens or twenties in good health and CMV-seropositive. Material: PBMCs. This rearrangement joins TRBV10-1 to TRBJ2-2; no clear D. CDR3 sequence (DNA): TGCGCCAGCAGTGATTTGACACTGAACACCGGGGAGCTGTTTTTT. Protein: CASSDLTLNTGELFF.